The 13 T cell receptor beta chains given below trace back to one sample, sequenced in a study of tumor and adjacent non-tumor tissue in lung cancer (dated by TCRdb to about 2018). The library came from multiplex PCR. The reads were generated on an Illumina HiSeq 2500. Following protocols modified from ARM-PCR, the researchers constructed TCRbeta libraries through three rounds of nested PCR with primers (Table S4). TCRdb reprocessed the public reads (quality trimming at Q25 with fastp, clone calling with MiXCR) and kept in-frame beta chains. Merged by CDR3 protein, the rows form single entries marked with the most common genes and DNA. The sample table shows about 68,000 distinct CDR3 sequences, and about three fifths are seen once. Of the sample, 20% falls within the top ten clones. RNA was extracted from bulk unsorted tissue and checked for quality with a NanoDrop ND-1000 and an Agilent 2100. Source material: lung tumor tissue. All receptors come from a man aged 45 to 65 with non-small cell lung cancer.

At least ten counts were recorded for this clonotype. The chain employs TRBV28 and TRBJ2-5; D uncertain. This CDR3 contains 15 residues. Trimming removed 5 bases at V and 0 bases at J, with 13 bases between. In germline, CDR1 is MDHEN, CDR2 SYDVKM. CDR3: CASSPGNSHQETQYF. The DNA for the CDR3 is TGTGCCAGCAGTCCCGGAAACAGCCACCAAGAGACCCAGTACTTC.

This chain joins TRBV20-1 and TRBJ2-7; D remains unclear. The V gene lost 3 bases and the J gene lost 4 bases, with 13 bases spanning the gap. From germline, CDR1 is DFQATT and CDR2 SNEGSKA (reference sequence). This CDR3 is 13 amino acids long. For the CDR3, the DNA is TGCAGTGCTAGGGGCACGTGGAAATACGAGCAGTACTTC. The encoded protein is CSARGTWKYEQYF.

About this clonotype itself: Given the absence of the conserved phenylalanine or tryptophan at the CDR3 end, a read error is likely. The J gene is TRBJ1-5, the V gene TRBV28; TRBD1 is a possible D gene (6 bases). This CDR3 spans 16 amino acids. The germline V gene encodes CDR1 MDHEN and CDR2 SYDVKM. The CDR3 DNA sequence: TGTGCCAGCGGTTTATCCCAGGGGCAGGGCAATCAGCCCCAGCATCTT. This translates into CASGLSQGQGNQPQHL.

On this clonotype itself: One base away lies a much larger clone, so this may be a sequencing read error. The rearrangement links TRBV12-3 or TRBV12-4 to TRBJ2-3; the D gene could be TRBD1 or TRBD2 (5 bases each). V was cut by 8 bases and J by 4 bases, with 10 bases left in between. CDR3 length equals 12 residues. CDR3 DNA sequence: TGTGCCAGCGAGGGGAATGCAGATACGCAGTATTTT. Amino acids: CASEGNADTQYF.

As for this clonotype: The junction departs from the called germline gene at one end, perhaps through a read error. The chain is built from TRBV6-5 and TRBJ2-7; the match to TRBD2 covers 10 bases. Looked up from germline, CDR1 is MNHEY and CDR2 is SVGAGI. This CDR3 has 13 amino acids. DNA for the CDR3: TGTGCCAGGAGTTGGACTAGCGGTTACGAGCAGTACTTC. This encodes CARSWTSGYEQYF.

This clonotype has a count of ten or more. The CDR3 region has the DNA TGCGCCAGCAGCCCTACCTTGAGGGCACCAAGAGAAGGGTACTTC. Its protein product is CASSPTLRAPREGYF. The rearrangement joins TRBV4-1 to TRBJ2-7, with a weak D call TRBD2 (5 bases). V lost 4 bases, J lost 12 bases, and 25 bases lay in between. The CDR3 is made up of 15 amino acids. Germline V CDR1 and CDR2: MGHRA, YSYEKL.

Notes on this clonotype: At one end the junction does not follow the germline gene, possibly because of a read error. CDR3 nucleotide sequence: TGTGCCAGCAGTTCCCAGGGGGGGAGCTCCTACGAGCGGTACTTC. It codes for CASSSQGGSSYERYF. V and J are TRBV11-2 and TRBJ2-7; D tentatively reads TRBD1 or TRBD2 (7 bases each). CDR3 length: 15 residues. Germline V lookup: CDR1 SGHAT, CDR2 FQNNGV.

CDR3 sequence (DNA): TGCAGTGCTAGAGTCAGACGGATAGTGGGCACAGATACGCAGTATTTT. Translated, it gives CSARVRRIVGTDTQYF. The chain combines TRBV20-1 with TRBJ2-3, with D hard to call. This CDR3 has 16 amino acids. Between the trimmed V and J ends, which lost 1 base and 1 base, there was a span of 15 bases. Germline V gives CDR1 DFQATT, CDR2 SNEGSKA (reference sequence).

With regard to this clonotype: A much larger clone lies a single base off, so this may be a read error. This chain connects TRBV6-1 to TRBJ2-7; D is unclear. Germline V lookup: CDR1 MNHNS, CDR2 SASEGT. This CDR3 has 13 amino acids. Trimming shortened V by 4 bases and J by 4 bases, and 11 bases separated the two germline ends. The CDR3 nucleotides read TGTGCCAGCAGTGGAGAGAGAACTTACGAGCAGTACTTC. It codes for CASSGERTYEQYF.

Worth noting for this clonotype: An end of the junction differs from the germline gene, which may be a read error. The chain employs TRBV11-2 and TRBJ2-7; D is unresolved. Looked up from germline, CDR1 is SGHAT and CDR2 is FQNNGV. CDR3 length: 17 residues. CDR3 residues: CASSYMPDGGRTYEQYF. The CDR3 bases are TGCGCCAGCAGTTATATGCCGGACGGTGGAAGAACCTACGAGCAGTACTTC.

In regard to this clonotype: A much bigger clone sits one base away, suggesting this may be a read error. The rearrangement links TRBV7-9 to TRBJ2-1; D possibly corresponds to TRBD1 (5 bases). CDR3 length equals 13 residues. CDR1 SEHNR and CDR2 FQNEAQ come from the germline V gene (reference sequence). CDR3 sequence: CASSWGRYNERFF. The CDR3 bases are TGTGCCAGCAGCTGGGGCCGGTACAATGAGCGGTTCTTC.

Remarks on this clonotype: The CDR3 ends on some other residue instead of the conserved phenylalanine or tryptophan, so this is likely a read error. The V gene is TRBV29-1, the J gene TRBJ2-1; TRBD2 agrees at 8 bases. This CDR3 is 16 amino acids long. From germline, CDR1 is SQVTM and CDR2 ANQGSEA. Here the CDR3 reads CSIEPLMAGGRNEQFS. As DNA, the CDR3 is TGCAGCATTGAACCGCTTATGGCGGGAGGAAGGAATGAGCAGTTCTCC.

This chain connects TRBV5-6 to TRBJ1-2, with D perhaps matching TRBD1 (5 bases). CDR3 size: 15 residues. CDR1 and CDR2 from the germline V gene are SGHDT and YYEEEE. V was cut by 1 base and J by 5 bases, with 15 bases left in between. CDR3 sequence: CASSLRTWINYGYTF. Here the CDR3 DNA reads TGTGCCAGCAGCTTGAGGACATGGATAAATTATGGCTACACCTTC.